Listed below are T cell receptor beta chains from one sample, sequenced in a study of cytomegalovirus exposure and HLA in healthy donors. Measured with immunoSEQ multiplex PCR; TCRdb has only the in-frame clones, and not every one. The sample lists 110,000 to 150,000 clones, around 84% seen once, with about 2.6% in the top ten. Sequencing used PBMCs. The receptors stem from a boy aged 2 to 10 in good health and CMV-seronegative. Each CDR3 is given with its conserved first and last residue. Each record gives: clone size, D gene, V gene, J gene, CDR3 protein, CDR3 DNA. A D gene is named only where the DNA matches it firmly. Not all rows give a size; the values are once, few, many and, for expanded clones, a class.

clone_size: .
d_call: .
v_call: TRBV18
j_call: TRBJ2-3
cdr3_aa: CASSALRLWSTDTQYF
cdr3_nt: TGTGCCAGCTCAGCGCTGAGGCTATGGAGCACAGATACGCAGTATTTT

clone_size: .
d_call: .
v_call: TRBV7-6
j_call: TRBJ1-1
cdr3_aa: CASSIGRRMNTEAFF
cdr3_nt: TGTGCCAGCAGCATAGGACGGCGGATGAACACTGAAGCTTTCTTT

clone_size: .
d_call: .
v_call: TRBV10-3
j_call: TRBJ2-3
cdr3_aa: CAISERGLSTDTQYF
cdr3_nt: TGTGCCATCAGTGAACGGGGACTCAGCACAGATACGCAGTATTTT

clone_size: .
d_call: .
v_call: TRBV5-1
j_call: TRBJ1-1
cdr3_aa: CASSNLNTEAFF
cdr3_nt: TGCGCCAGCAGTAATCTGAACACTGAAGCTTTCTTT

clone_size: .
d_call: TRBD2
v_call: TRBV5-6
j_call: TRBJ2-1
cdr3_aa: CASSFTDGGANEQFF
cdr3_nt: TGTGCCAGCAGCTTTACCGACGGGGGGGCCAATGAGCAGTTCTTC

clone_size: .
d_call: TRBD1
v_call: TRBV2
j_call: TRBJ2-1
cdr3_aa: CASSKDRDEQFF
cdr3_nt: TGTGCCAGCAGTAAGGACAGGGATGAGCAGTTCTTC

clone_size: .
d_call: TRBD1
v_call: TRBV27
j_call: TRBJ1-1
cdr3_aa: CASSPWTGRNTEAFF
cdr3_nt: TGTGCCAGCAGTCCCTGGACAGGGAGGAACACTGAAGCTTTCTTT

clone_size: .
d_call: .
v_call: TRBV7-3
j_call: TRBJ1-1
cdr3_aa: CASSLQGGSTEAFF
cdr3_nt: TGTGCCAGCAGCTTGCAGGGAGGCTCCACTGAAGCTTTCTTT

clone_size: .
d_call: .
v_call: TRBV7-2
j_call: TRBJ2-5
cdr3_aa: CASSPGQYQETQYF
cdr3_nt: TGTGCCAGCAGCCCCGGACAGTACCAAGAGACCCAGTACTTC

clone_size: .
d_call: TRBD1
v_call: TRBV14
j_call: TRBJ2-1
cdr3_aa: CASSQDRPMDRRNEQFF
cdr3_nt: TGTGCCAGCAGCCAAGATCGACCCATGGACAGGAGGAATGAGCAGTTCTTC

clone_size: .
d_call: .
v_call: TRBV20-1
j_call: TRBJ1-2
cdr3_aa: CSAPKPYGYTF
cdr3_nt: TGCAGTGCTCCGAAGCCCTATGGCTACACCTTC

clone_size: .
d_call: .
v_call: TRBV5-1
j_call: TRBJ2-7
cdr3_aa: CASSLDRSRYEQYF
cdr3_nt: TGCGCCAGCAGCCTAGACCGAAGCCGTTACGAGCAGTACTTC

clone_size: once
d_call: TRBD2
v_call: TRBV7-2
j_call: TRBJ2-1
cdr3_aa: CASSLALLAGGGNEQFF
cdr3_nt: TGTGCCAGCAGCTTAGCGCTACTAGCGGGAGGGGGCAATGAGCAGTTCTTC

clone_size: .
d_call: TRBD1
v_call: TRBV10-3
j_call: TRBJ2-5
cdr3_aa: CATKGAGANQETQYF
cdr3_nt: TGTGCCACAAAGGGGGCAGGGGCTAATCAAGAGACCCAGTACTTC

clone_size: .
d_call: .
v_call: TRBV6-5
j_call: TRBJ2-5
cdr3_aa: CASSYASGETQYF
cdr3_nt: TGTGCCAGCAGTTACGCGTCCGGAGAGACCCAGTACTTC

clone_size: .
d_call: .
v_call: TRBV11-3
j_call: TRBJ2-7
cdr3_aa: CASSLEGAGIGEQYF
cdr3_nt: TGTGCCAGCAGCTTAGAAGGGGCGGGGATCGGCGAGCAGTACTTC

clone_size: once
d_call: .
v_call: TRBV6-1
j_call: TRBJ2-1
cdr3_aa: CASSRLVLNREQFF
cdr3_nt: TGTGCCAGCAGTAGGCTAGTTCTTAATAGGGAGCAGTTCTTC

clone_size: few
d_call: TRBD1
v_call: TRBV11-1
j_call: TRBJ1-2
cdr3_aa: CASSFLTGSYGYTF
cdr3_nt: TGTGCCAGCAGCTTCTTGACAGGGAGCTATGGCTACACCTTC

clone_size: .
d_call: .
v_call: TRBV6-5
j_call: TRBJ2-6
cdr3_aa: CASRLEPAGANVLTF
cdr3_nt: TGTGCCAGCAGGCTCGAGCCGGCTGGGGCCAACGTCCTGACTTTC

clone_size: .
d_call: TRBD1
v_call: TRBV2
j_call: TRBJ1-2
cdr3_aa: CASRLTGTANYGYTF
cdr3_nt: TGTGCCAGCAGGCTGACAGGGACCGCTAACTATGGCTACACCTTC

clone_size: .
d_call: .
v_call: TRBV6-5
j_call: TRBJ1-2
cdr3_aa: CASRDTGSNGYTF
cdr3_nt: TGTGCCAGCAGAGATACAGGGAGCAATGGCTACACCTTC

clone_size: .
d_call: TRBD1
v_call: TRBV28
j_call: TRBJ1-5
cdr3_aa: CATTLLGQGSYSDQPQHF
cdr3_nt: TGTGCCACCACCCTGCTGGGACAGGGTTCATACTCGGATCAGCCCCAGCATTTT

clone_size: .
d_call: TRBD2
v_call: TRBV6-5
j_call: TRBJ2-7
cdr3_aa: CASSYGGVGEQYF
cdr3_nt: TGTGCCAGCAGTTATGGGGGGGTCGGCGAGCAGTACTTC